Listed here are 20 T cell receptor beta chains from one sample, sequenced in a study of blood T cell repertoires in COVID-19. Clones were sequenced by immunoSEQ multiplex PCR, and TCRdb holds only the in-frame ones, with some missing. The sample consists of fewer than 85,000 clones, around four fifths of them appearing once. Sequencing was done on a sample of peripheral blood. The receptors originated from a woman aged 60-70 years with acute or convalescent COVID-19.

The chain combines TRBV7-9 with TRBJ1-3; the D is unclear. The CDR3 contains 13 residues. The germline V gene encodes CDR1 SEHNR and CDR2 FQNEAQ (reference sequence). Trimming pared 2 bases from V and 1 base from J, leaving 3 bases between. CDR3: CASSLRSGNTIYF. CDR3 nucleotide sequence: TGTGCCAGCAGCTTACGGTCTGGAAACACCATATATTTT. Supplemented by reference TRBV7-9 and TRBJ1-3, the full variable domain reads DTGVSQNPRHKITKRGQNVTFRCDPISEHNRLYWYRQTLGQGPEFLTYFQNEAQLEKSRLLSDRFSAERPKGSFSTLEIQRTEQGDSAMYLCASSLRSGNTIYFGEGSWLTVV.

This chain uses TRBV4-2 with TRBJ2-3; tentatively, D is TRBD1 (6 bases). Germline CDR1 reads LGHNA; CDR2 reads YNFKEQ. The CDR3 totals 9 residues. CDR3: CLQGDTQYF. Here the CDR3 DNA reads TGTCTACAGGGTGATACGCAGTATTTT.

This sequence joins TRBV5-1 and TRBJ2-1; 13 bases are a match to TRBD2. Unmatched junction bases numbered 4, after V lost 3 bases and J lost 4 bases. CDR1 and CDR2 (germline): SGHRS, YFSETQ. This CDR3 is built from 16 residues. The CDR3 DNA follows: TGCGCCAGCAGCTGGGGACTAGCGGGAATGTACAATGAGCAGTTCTTC. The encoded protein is CASSWGLAGMYNEQFF.

CDR3 in DNA: TGTGCCAGCAGAAACGGGGGACGGGATTCACCCCTCCACTTT. Protein: CASRNGGRDSPLHF. The J gene is TRBJ1-6, the V gene TRBV6-5; the D gene is possibly TRBD1 (5 bases). V lost 6 bases and J 8 bases, leaving 14 bases between the germline ends. Germline V lookup: CDR1 MNHEY, CDR2 SVGAGI. The CDR3 length is 14 residues.

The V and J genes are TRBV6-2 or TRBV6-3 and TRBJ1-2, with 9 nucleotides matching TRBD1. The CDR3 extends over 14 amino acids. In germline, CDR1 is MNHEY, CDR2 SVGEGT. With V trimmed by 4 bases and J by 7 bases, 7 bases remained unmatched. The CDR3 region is CASSSTGGAGGYTF. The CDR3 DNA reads TGTGCCAGCAGTTCAACAGGGGGCGCAGGTGGCTACACCTTC.

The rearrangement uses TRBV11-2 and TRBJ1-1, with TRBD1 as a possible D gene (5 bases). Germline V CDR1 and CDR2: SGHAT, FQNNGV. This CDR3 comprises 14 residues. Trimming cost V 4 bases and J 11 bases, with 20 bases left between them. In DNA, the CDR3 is TGTGCCAGCAGCTCCGTGCGGGGGGGGAGGGAGGCTTTCTTT. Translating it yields CASSSVRGGREAFF.

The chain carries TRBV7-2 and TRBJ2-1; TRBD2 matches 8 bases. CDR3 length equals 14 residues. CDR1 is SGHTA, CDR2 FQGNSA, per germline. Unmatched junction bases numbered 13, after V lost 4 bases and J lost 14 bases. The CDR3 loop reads CASSSAPTGGLEFF. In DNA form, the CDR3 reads TGTGCCAGCAGCTCCGCTCCTACGGGGGGGCTTGAGTTCTTC. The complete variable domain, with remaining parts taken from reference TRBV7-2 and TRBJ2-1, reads GAGVSQSPSNKVTEKGKDVELRCDPISGHTALYWYRQSLGQGLEFLIYFQGNSAPDKSGLPSDRFSAERTGGSVSTLTIQRTQQEDSAVYLCASSSAPTGGLEFFGPGTRLTVL.

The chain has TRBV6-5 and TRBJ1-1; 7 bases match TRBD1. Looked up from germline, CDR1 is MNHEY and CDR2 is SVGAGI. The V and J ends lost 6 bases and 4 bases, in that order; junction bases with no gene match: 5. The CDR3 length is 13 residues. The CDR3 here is CASSHRDSTEAFF. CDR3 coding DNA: TGTGCCAGCAGCCACCGGGACAGCACTGAAGCTTTCTTT.

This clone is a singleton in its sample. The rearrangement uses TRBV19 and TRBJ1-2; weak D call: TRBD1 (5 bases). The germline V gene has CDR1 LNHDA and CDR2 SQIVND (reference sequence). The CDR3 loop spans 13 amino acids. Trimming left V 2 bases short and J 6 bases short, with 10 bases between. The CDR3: CASSIPGSHGYTF. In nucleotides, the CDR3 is TGTGCCAGTAGTATACCAGGGTCTCATGGCTACACCTTC.

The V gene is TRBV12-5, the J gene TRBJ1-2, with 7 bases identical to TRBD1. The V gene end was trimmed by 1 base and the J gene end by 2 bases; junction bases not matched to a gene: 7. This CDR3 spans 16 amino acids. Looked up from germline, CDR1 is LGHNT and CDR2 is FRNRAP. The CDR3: CASGLDGGRGNYGYTF. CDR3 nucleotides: TGTGCTAGTGGTTTGGATGGGGGCAGGGGGAACTATGGCTACACCTTC.

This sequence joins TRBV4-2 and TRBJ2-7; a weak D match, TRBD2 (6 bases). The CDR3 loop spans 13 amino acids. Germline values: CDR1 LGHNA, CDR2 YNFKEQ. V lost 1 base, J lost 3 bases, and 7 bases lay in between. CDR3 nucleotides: TGTGCCAGCAGCCAAGGGACTAACTACGAGCAGTACTTC. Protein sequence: CASSQGTNYEQYF.

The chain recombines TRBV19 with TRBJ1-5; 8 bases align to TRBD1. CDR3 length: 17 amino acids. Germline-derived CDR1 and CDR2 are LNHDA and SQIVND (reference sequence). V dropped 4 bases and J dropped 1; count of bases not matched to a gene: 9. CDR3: CASSTTGGGRSNQPQHF. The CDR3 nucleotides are TGTGCCAGTAGTACTACAGGGGGAGGAAGAAGCAATCAGCCCCAGCATTTT.

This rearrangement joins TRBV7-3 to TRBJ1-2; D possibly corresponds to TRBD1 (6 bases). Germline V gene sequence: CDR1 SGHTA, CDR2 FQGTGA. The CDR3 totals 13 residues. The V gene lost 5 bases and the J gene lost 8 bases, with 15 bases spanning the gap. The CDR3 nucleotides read TGTGCCAGCAGCCCGCAATCAGGGGAAGGCTACACCTTC. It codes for CASSPQSGEGYTF.

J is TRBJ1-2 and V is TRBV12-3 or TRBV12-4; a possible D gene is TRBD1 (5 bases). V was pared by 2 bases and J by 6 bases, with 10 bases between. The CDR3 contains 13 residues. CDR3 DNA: TGTGCCAGCAGTTTAATGGGCAGGGATGGCTACACCTTC. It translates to CASSLMGRDGYTF.

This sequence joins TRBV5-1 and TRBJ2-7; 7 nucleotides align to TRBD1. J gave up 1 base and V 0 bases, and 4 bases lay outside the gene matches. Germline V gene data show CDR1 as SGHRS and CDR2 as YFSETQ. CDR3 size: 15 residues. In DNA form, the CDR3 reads TGCGCCAGCAGCTTGGGAGGGACAGCATCCTACGAGCAGTACTTC. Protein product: CASSLGGTASYEQYF.

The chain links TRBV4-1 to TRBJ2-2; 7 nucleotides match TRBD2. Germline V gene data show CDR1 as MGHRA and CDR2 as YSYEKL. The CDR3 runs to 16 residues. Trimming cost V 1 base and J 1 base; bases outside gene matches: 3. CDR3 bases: TGCGCCAGCAGCCAAGTTGGGGGGGTGAACACCGGGGAGCTGTTTTTT. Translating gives CASSQVGGVNTGELFF.

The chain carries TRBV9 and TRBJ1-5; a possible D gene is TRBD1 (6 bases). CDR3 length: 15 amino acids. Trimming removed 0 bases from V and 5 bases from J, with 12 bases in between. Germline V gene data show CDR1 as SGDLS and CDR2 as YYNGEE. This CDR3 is CASSVDAGVHQPQHF. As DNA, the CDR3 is TGTGCCAGCAGCGTAGATGCAGGGGTTCATCAGCCCCAGCATTTT.

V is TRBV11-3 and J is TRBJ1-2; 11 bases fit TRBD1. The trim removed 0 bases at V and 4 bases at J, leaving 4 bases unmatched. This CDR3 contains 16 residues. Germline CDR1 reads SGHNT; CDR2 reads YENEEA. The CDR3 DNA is TGTGCCAGCAGCTTAGATCACGGGACAGGGGGCTATGGCTACACCTTC. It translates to CASSLDHGTGGYGYTF.

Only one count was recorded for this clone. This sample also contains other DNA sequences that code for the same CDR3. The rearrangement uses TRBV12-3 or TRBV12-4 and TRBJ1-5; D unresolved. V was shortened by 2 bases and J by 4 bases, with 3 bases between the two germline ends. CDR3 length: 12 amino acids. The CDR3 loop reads CASSLRNQPQHF. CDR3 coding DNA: TGTGCCAGCAGTTTACGGAATCAGCCCCAGCATTTT.

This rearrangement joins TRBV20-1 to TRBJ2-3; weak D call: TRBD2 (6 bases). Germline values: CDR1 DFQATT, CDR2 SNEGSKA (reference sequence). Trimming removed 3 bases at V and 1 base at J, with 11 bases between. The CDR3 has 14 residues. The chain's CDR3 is CSASEGLRTDTQYF. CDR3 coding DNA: TGCAGTGCTAGTGAGGGACTTCGCACAGATACGCAGTATTTT.